This TCR beta chain came from a study of blood T cell repertoires in COVID-19 (TCRdb year 2020). In terms of the full investigation: Samples covering the acute and convalescent phases of COVID-19 were provided by collaborators in the United States, Italy and Spain. Where available, HLA class I and class II types were taken from metadata supplied by the sample provider and were not determined by assay-based typing. The repertoires were released in a freely available public database intended as a resource for research on the immune response to SARS-CoV-2. Nearly every sample came with metadata listing a de-identified subject ID, COVID-19 status, age in years and sex. The prospective study material was composed of cDNA or gDNA derived from T cells, B-cell-depleted T cells, or PBMCs. Deeply sampled blood TCRbeta repertoires from subjects exposed to, actively infected with, or recovered from COVID-19 were included in the dataset. Samples were obtained from the ongoing ImmuneRACE study (first 160 participants) and from 1,254 subjects provided by 6 global collaborators. Results and caveats for the whole study, not just this receptor: How much clinical and demographic metadata was included differed by source and by participant, and the metadata was provided uncurated.

Whole blood was collected in K2EDTA tubes by collaborating institutions according to the institutions' own protocols. Collaborator samples were shipped for TCRbeta analysis as frozen whole blood, isolated PBMCs, or DNA extracted from either sample type. TCRbeta CDR3 regions were amplified from genomic DNA by means of the immunoSEQ Assay, a bias-controlled multiplex PCR. The paper's processing steps were these. The number of nucleated cells in each sample was estimated from the amplification of reference gene primers within the assay. Sequence reads were collapsed and filtered to measure the absolute abundance of every unique TCRbeta CDR3 rearrangement. For each sample, productive Simpson clonality was calculated as the square root of Simpson's diversity index across productive rearrangements. TCRdb took this table from immuneACCESS and kept in-frame rearrangements with V and J called. Such tables lack part of the clones; where checked against another copy, unresolved V genes explain under half of the gap, and the rest is unexplained. That table is the source of V, J and clone size, and D and trimming were worked out from the DNA. In this sample the table shows over 200,000 clones, over 70% of which occur a single time. In total, the top ten clones hold approximately 30% of the sample.

Of note for this clone: What this receptor recognizes is not known. No quality values exist for individual bases; no much larger clone is one base distant.

The CDR3 has 14 amino acids, counting the end cysteine and phenylalanine. The DNA shown is the 42-base CDR3, in frame from base 1. This sequence was found in a man in his forties with acute or convalescent COVID-19. This sequence uses TRBV21-1 and TRBJ2-5; TRBD2, the table's D call, lacks a check against the DNA. TRBV21-1 is marked as a pseudogene. The sequenced sample was peripheral blood. The DNA is TGTGCCAGGCCTACTAGCGGGAGAGGGGAGACCCAGTACTTC. Its translation is CARPTSGRGETQYF.